The clone carrying this TCR beta chain was seen many times. The antigen remains unidentified. The sample belongs to a study of CD8+CD57+ T cells in acquired aplastic anemia. Findings of the study overall: Patients showed no significant difference from controls in CD8+ Simpson's diversity. Around 29 CD8+ CDR3 sequences were shared between patients and controls.

CD8+CD57+ cell expansion, shown by flow cytometry, had occurred in the patients selected for sequencing. Each patient had severe acquired aplastic anemia. Researchers used genomic DNA as the template to profile TCR beta VDJ and CDR3. Each CDR3 protein is one row after TCRdb ran MiXCR on the reads. In the table there are just over 450,000 distinct CDR3 sequences, more than 25% of which are singletons. The CDR3 runs to 13 residues. V shed 6 bases and J shed 4 bases, with 15 bases lying between them. CDR1 is DFQATT and CDR2 is SNEGSKA in the germline V gene (reference sequence). This TCR came from a human donor with aplastic anemia. V gene TRBV20-1 combines with J gene TRBJ1-1; D call uncertain. The specimen was sorted CD4+, CD8+, or CD8+CD57+ T cells (not recorded which) from PBMCs. The CDR3 nucleotides are TGCAGTGCGCCCAAACCAGGAGGCACTGAAGCTTTCTTT. It yields the protein CSAPKPGGTEAFF.